One and the same sample provided the 24 T cell receptor beta chains below, sequenced in a study of radiotherapy plus CTLA-4 blockade in lung cancer. The repertoire was sequenced with immunoSEQ multiplex PCR; TCRdb's copy has only in-frame clones and lacks some. The table lists 25,000 to 35,000 clones, about four fifths of them singletons. This specimen consisted of peripheral blood, obtained from a patient treated with radiotherapy plus ipilimumab. The source of these receptors is a human donor with non-small cell lung cancer that progressed on radiotherapy plus ipilimumab.

The chain recombines TRBV2 with TRBJ1-5, with D uncertain. V was shortened by 1 base and J by 7 bases, with 11 bases between the two germline ends. The CDR3 spans 14 residues. Germline values: CDR1 SNHLY, CDR2 FYNNEI. As DNA, the CDR3 is TGTGCCAGCAGTGAAGAGGGAGGTTGGCAGCCCCAGCATTTT. Translated: CASSEEGGWQPQHF.

The chain employs TRBV30 and TRBJ2-7; 8 positions match TRBD1. Germline CDR1 reads GTSNPN; CDR2 reads SVGIG (reference sequence). The CDR3 contains 17 residues. The ends lost 0 bases at V and 3 bases at J; junction bases unmatched: 13. CDR3 DNA sequence: TGTGCCTGGAGTGTGGGAAGTTGGGACAGGAAGATCTACGAGCAGTACTTC. The encoded protein is CAWSVGSWDRKIYEQYF.

The CDR3 spells CASSGDASSYNEQFF. Written as DNA, the CDR3 is TGCGCCAGCAGCGGAGACGCCTCGAGCTACAATGAGCAGTTCTTC. V gene TRBV5-1 combines with J gene TRBJ2-1; D is unclear. Trimming removed 4 bases from V and 3 bases from J, with 14 bases in between. The CDR3 consists of 15 residues. Germline CDR1 is SGHRS and CDR2 is YFSETQ. Using reference TRBV5-1 and TRBJ2-1 for the parts outside the CDR3, the full variable domain is KAGVTQTPRYLIKTRGQQVTLSCSPISGHRSVSWYQQTPGQGLQFLFEYFSETQRNKGNFPGRFSGRQFSNSRSEMNVSTLELGDSALYLCASSGDASSYNEQFFGPGTRLTVL.

The DNA for the CDR3 is TGTGCCAGCAGCTCTAGCGGTTACGAGCAGTACTTC. It is translated as CASSSSGYEQYF. The rearrangement links TRBV7-9 to TRBJ2-7, with 7 bases fitting TRBD2. This CDR3 spans 12 amino acids. CDR1 and CDR2 (germline): SEHNR, FQNEAQ (reference sequence). The V and J ends lost 4 bases and 4 bases, in that order; junction bases with no gene match: 1. The whole variable domain, filled in from reference TRBV7-9 and TRBJ2-7, reads DTGVSQNPRHKITKRGQNVTFRCDPISEHNRLYWYRQTLGQGPEFLTYFQNEAQLEKSRLLSDRFSAERPKGSFSTLEIQRTEQGDSAMYLCASSSSGYEQYFGPGTRLTVT.

The chain has TRBV28 and TRBJ2-5, with 7 bases aligning to TRBD1. Germline values: CDR1 MDHEN, CDR2 SYDVKM. The J segment lost 3 bases and the V segment lost 6 bases, leaving 10 bases of the junction unmatched. This CDR3 is 15 amino acids long. The CDR3 reads CASRPSSGTEETQYF. DNA of the CDR3: TGTGCCAGCAGGCCTTCTTCCGGGACAGAAGAGACCCAGTACTTC.

The V call is TRBV4-1, the J call TRBJ2-1; 7 bases are a match to TRBD1. This CDR3 comprises 14 residues. CDR1 is MGHRA, CDR2 YSYEKL, per germline. J gave up 3 bases and V 1 base, and 0 bases lay outside the gene matches. CDR3: CASSQGDSYNEQFF. CDR3 nucleotides: TGCGCCAGCAGCCAAGGGGACAGCTACAATGAGCAGTTCTTC.

This clone occurred a few times. For the CDR3, the DNA is TGTGCCAGCAGTTACGAAGAGGAGACCCAGTACTTC. Its protein product is CASSYEEETQYF. The rearrangement joins TRBV6-6 to TRBJ2-5; D remains unclear. CDR3 size: 12 residues. The V gene's germline CDR1 is MNHNY and CDR2 SVGAGI (reference sequence). The V gene lost 2 bases and the J gene lost 5 bases, with 6 bases spanning the gap.

The J gene is TRBJ2-1, the V gene TRBV5-1, with 9 positions matching TRBD1. CDR3 length: 14 residues. With 5 bases clipped from V and 7 bases from J, the junction kept 7 bases outside the gene matches. Germline lookup yields CDR1 SGHRS and CDR2 YFSETQ. The DNA for the CDR3 is TGCGCCAGCAGTCCCGGGACAGGGCTGAATGAGCAGTTCTTC. As protein: CASSPGTGLNEQFF.

The rearrangement links TRBV19 to TRBJ2-2, with a weak D call TRBD2 (5 bases). V was pared by 0 bases and J by 7 bases, with 15 bases between. The germline V gene encodes CDR1 LNHDA and CDR2 SQIVND (reference sequence). This CDR3 comprises 16 residues. The CDR3 DNA sequence: TGTGCCAGTAGTATAGATCCGTTCGTGACTAACGGGGAGCTGTTTTTT. Translation: CASSIDPFVTNGELFF. Full variable domain (rest looked up from reference TRBV19 and TRBJ2-2): DGGITQSPKYLFRKEGQNVTLSCEQNLNHDAMYWYRQDPGQGLRLIYYSQIVNDFQKGDIAEGYSVSREKKESFPLTVTSAQKNPTAFYLCASSIDPFVTNGELFFGEGSRLTVL.

This clone was seen only once. The rearrangement uses TRBV10-1 and TRBJ2-7, with D unresolved. This CDR3 spans 11 amino acids. V was pared by 10 bases and J by 6 bases, with 13 bases between. Looked up from germline, CDR1 is WNHNN and CDR2 is SYGVQD (reference sequence). CDR3 sequence reads: CATHSWCEQYF. Written as DNA, the CDR3 is TGCGCCACCCACTCCTGGTGCGAGCAGTACTTC.

The chain employs TRBV7-2 and TRBJ1-5; the D gene is possibly TRBD1 (6 bases). Per germline, CDR1 SGHTA and CDR2 FQGNSA. CDR3 length: 17 amino acids. V was shortened by 4 bases and J by 3 bases, with 19 bases between the two germline ends. CDR3 sequence: CASSSLMVRGPNQPQHF. CDR3 DNA sequence: TGTGCCAGCAGCTCCCTGATGGTCAGGGGCCCCAATCAGCCCCAGCATTTT.

This sequence joins TRBV27 and TRBJ1-4; no definite D call. Germline CDR1 and CDR2: MNHEY and SMNVEV (reference sequence). The CDR3 has 15 amino acids. Trimming cost V 0 bases and J 6 bases, with 11 bases left between them. CDR3 bases: TGTGCCAGCAGTTTATCTGGGCAGCGTCATGAAAAACTGTTTTTT. The encoded protein is CASSLSGQRHEKLFF.

V and J are TRBV6-1 and TRBJ1-5, with 9 nucleotides matching TRBD1. Germline V CDR1 and CDR2: MNHNS, SASEGT. Germline trimming cut 4 bases from V and 7 bases from J; bases unmatched to any gene: 11. This CDR3 has 16 residues. CDR3 protein: CASSALISGTGQPQHF. The CDR3 coding sequence is TGTGCCAGCAGTGCCCTTATTAGTGGGACAGGGCAGCCCCAGCATTTT.

The rearrangement uses TRBV9 and TRBJ2-2, with D possibly being TRBD2 (6 bases). V shed 4 bases and J shed 4 bases, with 11 bases lying between them. The germline V gene has CDR1 SGDLS and CDR2 YYNGEE. This CDR3 spans 14 amino acids. The CDR3 region is CASSRAGGTGELFF. The CDR3 DNA reads as TGTGCCAGCAGCCGAGCGGGCGGCACCGGGGAGCTGTTTTTT.

This chain uses TRBV19 with TRBJ1-4; 8 bases map to TRBD1. Per germline, CDR1 LNHDA and CDR2 SQIVND (reference sequence). V trimming: 7 bases; J trimming: 7 bases; junction bases outside the gene matches: 11. The CDR3 runs to 15 residues. CDR3 in amino acids: CASTSGRGLFEKLFF. CDR3 nucleotides: TGTGCCAGTACCTCGGGCAGGGGGCTGTTTGAAAAACTGTTTTTT. Variable domain in full (rest from reference TRBV19 and TRBJ1-4): DGGITQSPKYLFRKEGQNVTLSCEQNLNHDAMYWYRQDPGQGLRLIYYSQIVNDFQKGDIAEGYSVSREKKESFPLTVTSAQKNPTAFYLCASTSGRGLFEKLFFGSGTQLSVL.

The rearrangement links TRBV28 to TRBJ2-5; D remains ambiguous. V dropped 5 bases and J dropped 1 base, with 8 bases sitting between them. This CDR3 has 13 amino acids. The germline CDR1 and CDR2 sequences are MDHEN and SYDVKM. Here the CDR3 DNA reads TGTGCCAGCAGTGAACTCACCCAAGAGACCCAGTACTTC. Its protein is CASSELTQETQYF.

This clone was found once. The gene calls are TRBV10-2 and TRBJ2-4; perhaps D is TRBD1 or TRBD2 (6 bases each). CDR3 size: 15 residues. The germline V gene has CDR1 WSHSY and CDR2 SAAADI. The V end was cut by 3 bases, the J end by 6 bases, with 15 bases between. CDR3 nucleotides: TGCGCCAGCAGTGATGAAGGGGGGCAAGGAAACATTCAGTACTTC. This translates into CASSDEGGQGNIQYF.

This clone was picked up a small number of times. The CDR3 loop reads CASSEGLGDPLNEQFF. CDR3 nucleotide sequence: TGCGCCAGCAGTGAAGGTTTAGGGGATCCCCTCAATGAGCAGTTCTTC. This chain uses TRBV10-1 with TRBJ2-1, with D possibly TRBD1 on 5 matching bases. Trimming cost V 3 bases and J 6 bases, with 18 bases left between them. The V gene's germline CDR1 is WNHNN and CDR2 SYGVQD (reference sequence). The length of the CDR3 is 16 residues.

The chain links TRBV18 to TRBJ1-1; no clear D gene. V lost 2 bases, J lost 10 bases, and 14 bases lay in between. CDR3 length equals 13 residues. CDR1 and CDR2 (germline): KGHSH, LQKENI. The CDR3 DNA reads as TGTGCCAGCTCACCAGGTGGGAGCCGGGGAGCTTTCTTT. It is translated as CASSPGGSRGAFF.

The chain uses TRBV9 and TRBJ2-1, with 8 bases aligning to TRBD2. Germline V gene lookup returns CDR1 SGDLS and CDR2 YYNGEE. The CDR3 runs to 16 residues. The junction had 13 bases not matched to a gene; V was cut back by 4 bases and J by 7 bases. The CDR3 reads CASSSTGAGGWNEQFF. The CDR3 DNA reads as TGTGCCAGCAGCTCCACCGGGGCGGGGGGTTGGAATGAGCAGTTCTTC.

This clone was picked up a small number of times. The chain couples TRBV18 to TRBJ2-6; TRBD1 matches at 8 bases. The CDR3 extends over 18 amino acids. V lost 2 bases to trimming and J lost 5 bases; unmatched junction nucleotides: 11. Per germline, CDR1 KGHSH and CDR2 LQKENI. The CDR3 DNA is TGTGCCAGCTCACCAGGAGGGGACAGGACTCCCCGGGCCAACGTCCTGACTTTC. Encoded protein: CASSPGGDRTPRANVLTF.

This chain joins TRBV4-3 and TRBJ2-7; D remains ambiguous. This CDR3 has 15 amino acids. Trimming took 2 bases from V and 2 from J, leaving 13 bases between them. Germline CDR1 reads LGHNA; CDR2 reads YSLEER. In DNA, the CDR3 is TGCGCCAGCAGCCAAAGCACAACCACGCCCTACGAGCAGTACTTC. Amino acid sequence: CASSQSTTTPYEQYF.

The gene calls are TRBV6-6 and TRBJ2-7; TRBD1 matches at 7 bases. CDR1 is MNHNY and CDR2 is SVGAGI in the germline V gene (reference sequence). After removal of 6 bases from V and 5 bases from J, the junction contained 10 bases not matched to a gene. The CDR3 has 14 residues. CDR3 residues: CASRDNRGVDEQYF. CDR3 coding DNA: TGTGCCAGCAGGGATAACAGGGGCGTTGACGAGCAGTACTTC.

The chain is built from TRBV10-3 and TRBJ2-2; perhaps TRBD1 as D (5 bases). The germline V and J ends were trimmed by 4 bases and 0 bases, with 12 bases remaining between them. The germline V gene encodes CDR1 ENHRY and CDR2 SYGVKD. The CDR3 is 16 residues long. The CDR3 reads CAISVTGPSNTGELFF. The CDR3 DNA sequence: TGTGCCATCAGTGTCACAGGCCCTTCGAACACCGGGGAGCTGTTTTTT.